These T cell receptor beta chains were read from a single sample in a study of Graves' ophthalmopathy and Graves' hyperthyroidism. TCRdb re-derived calls from the multiplex PCR reads in MiXCR, one entry per CDR3 protein. The data contain about 240,000 distinct CDR3 sequences, 40% to 50% of them singletons. Sequencing input: peripheral blood. The source is an adult man with Graves' ophthalmopathy. CDR3s include the opening cysteine and the closing phenylalanine or tryptophan. The order of the fields is V gene, J gene, D gene, clone size, CDR3 DNA, CDR3 protein. The D gene is left open where the match is weak. Size values are once, few and many counts, or a class for expanded clones, and some rows have none.

V: TRBV12-3/TRBV12-4
J: TRBJ2-2
D: -
size: -
DNA: TGTGCCAGCAGTTTTCCCGGGACCCGGAACACCGGGGAGCTGTTTTTT
CDR3: CASSFPGTRNTGELFF

V: TRBV2
J: TRBJ1-2
D: -
size: -
DNA: TGTGCCAGCAGTGACTCAGCGAAGTATGGCTACACCTTC
CDR3: CASSDSAKYGYTF

V: TRBV6-5
J: TRBJ1-2
D: -
size: -
DNA: TGTGCCAGCAGTCGAGGCTCAGGGGAGGAGGATGCCACCTTC
CDR3: CASSRGSGEEDATF

V: TRBV4-2
J: TRBJ2-7
D: TRBD1
size: -
DNA: TGTGCCAGCAGCCAAGAAGGACAGGGAGGATACGAGCAGTACTTC
CDR3: CASSQEGQGGYEQYF

V: TRBV10-3
J: TRBJ2-5
D: -
size: -
DNA: TGTGCCAGCAGTAAGAGGGAACTCCAGTACTTC
CDR3: CASSKRELQYF

V: TRBV6-5
J: TRBJ1-1
D: TRBD1
size: -
DNA: TGTGCCAGCAGATGGACAGGGGGGACTGAAGCTTTCTTT
CDR3: CASRWTGGTEAFF

V: TRBV19
J: TRBJ1-4
D: -
size: -
DNA: TGTGCCACGGGAATGCAGGGCCCCAATGAAAAACTGTTTTTT
CDR3: CATGMQGPNEKLFF

V: TRBV5-4
J: TRBJ2-5
D: -
size: few
DNA: TGTGCCAGCAGCTTGGGACCAGGGGAGGAGACCCAGTACTTC
CDR3: CASSLGPGEETQYF

V: TRBV20-1
J: TRBJ2-3
D: TRBD2
size: -
DNA: TGCAGTGCCATGACCGGCAGCGGGGCGGATACGCAGTATTTT
CDR3: CSAMTGSGADTQYF

V: TRBV12-3/TRBV12-4
J: TRBJ2-5
D: TRBD1
size: many
DNA: TGTGCCACCATGGGACAGGCCAGGGAGACCCAGTACTTC
CDR3: CATMGQARETQYF

V: TRBV18
J: TRBJ2-7
D: -
size: -
DNA: TGTGCCAGCTCACCAACCCTGGCGGAGGAGCAGTACTTC
CDR3: CASSPTLAEEQYF

V: TRBV12-5
J: TRBJ1-1
D: -
size: once
DNA: TGTGCTAGTGGTGGCGGGGGCACTGAAGCTTTCTTT
CDR3: CASGGGGTEAFF

V: TRBV5-1
J: TRBJ1-2
D: -
size: -
DNA: TGCGCCAGCAGCTCGACCGGGGTTGGCTACACCTTC
CDR3: CASSSTGVGYTF

V: TRBV27
J: TRBJ2-5
D: TRBD2
size: -
DNA: TGTGCCAGCAGTTCCCGACTAGCGGGAGAGGGAGAGACCCAGTACTTC
CDR3: CASSSRLAGEGETQYF

V: TRBV14
J: TRBJ1-3
D: -
size: few
DNA: TGTGCCAGCAGCCAAGCACCGCCACTTGGAAACACCATATATTTT
CDR3: CASSQAPPLGNTIYF

V: TRBV7-9
J: TRBJ1-4
D: -
size: once
DNA: TGTGCCAGCAGCACTGGCGGGGAAAAACTGTTTTTT
CDR3: CASSTGGEKLFF

V: TRBV2
J: TRBJ2-7
D: TRBD2
size: few
DNA: TGTGCCAGCAGGACTAGCGGGAGGGGCTACGAGCAGTACTTC
CDR3: CASRTSGRGYEQYF

V: TRBV2
J: TRBJ1-5
D: -
size: many
DNA: TGTGCCAGCAGTGAATCCTTCTGGGTTCTCAATCAGCCCCAGCATTTT
CDR3: CASSESFWVLNQPQHF

V: TRBV5-8
J: TRBJ1-5
D: TRBD1
size: few
DNA: TGTGCCAGCAGCAAGGACAGGGGAATATCTCAGCCCCAGCATTTT
CDR3: CASSKDRGISQPQHF

V: TRBV2
J: TRBJ1-3
D: -
size: -
DNA: TGTGCCAGCAGTGTTACCAGGCTTGGAAACACCATATATTTT
CDR3: CASSVTRLGNTIYF

V: TRBV24-1
J: TRBJ2-2
D: -
size: -
DNA: TGTGCCACCAGTGACCCCATTACAGGGACCGGGGAGCTGTTTTTT
CDR3: CATSDPITGTGELFF

V: TRBV19
J: TRBJ1-2
D: -
size: few
DNA: TGTGCCAGTAATTCGCAGGCGTGGTTCGGCTACACCTTC
CDR3: CASNSQAWFGYTF

V: TRBV7-3
J: TRBJ2-7
D: -
size: -
DNA: TGTGCCAGCAGCCAAGTGAGCAGGGTCCACGAGCAGTACTTC
CDR3: CASSQVSRVHEQYF

V: TRBV7-2
J: TRBJ1-6
D: -
size: few
DNA: TGTGCCAGCAGCTTAGGACAGGCGAAATCACCCCTCCACTTT
CDR3: CASSLGQAKSPLHF

V: TRBV7-6
J: TRBJ2-5
D: TRBD2
size: -
DNA: TGTGCCAGCAGCTTAGCAGTAGCGGGAGACAGAGAGACCCAGTACTTC
CDR3: CASSLAVAGDRETQYF

V: TRBV4-1
J: TRBJ1-4
D: TRBD1
size: few
DNA: TGCGCCAGCAGCCAAGGGGACAGGGATGAAAAACTGTTTTTT
CDR3: CASSQGDRDEKLFF

V: TRBV13
J: TRBJ2-7
D: TRBD2
size: once
DNA: TGTGCCAGCAGCCCTACTAGCGGGAGCTGCGAGCAGTACTTC
CDR3: CASSPTSGSCEQYF

V: TRBV11-2
J: TRBJ1-4
D: TRBD1
size: -
DNA: TGTGCCAGCAGCCCGGACAGGGAGGGTGAAAAACTGTTTTTT
CDR3: CASSPDREGEKLFF

V: TRBV7-9
J: TRBJ1-1
D: TRBD1
size: -
DNA: TGTGCCAGCCTGGACAGGGGAACTGAAGCTTTCTTT
CDR3: CASLDRGTEAFF

V: TRBV20-1
J: TRBJ2-7
D: -
size: -
DNA: TGCAGTCCCTGCCTATCCTACGAGCAGTACTTC
CDR3: CSPCLSYEQYF

V: TRBV9
J: TRBJ1-1
D: TRBD1
size: -
DNA: TGTGCCAGCAGCTCTGACAGGGTGAACACTGAAGCTTTCTTT
CDR3: CASSSDRVNTEAFF

V: TRBV20-1
J: TRBJ2-2
D: -
size: once
DNA: TGCAGTGCTAGCCAGCCTAGGCACACCGGGGAGCTGTTTTTT
CDR3: CSASQPRHTGELFF

V: TRBV9
J: TRBJ1-2
D: TRBD1
size: -
DNA: TGTGCCAGCAGCGCCGGGACAGGTCCATATGGCTACACCTTC
CDR3: CASSAGTGPYGYTF

V: TRBV28
J: TRBJ2-7
D: TRBD2
size: -
DNA: TGTGCCAGCACTAACTCCGGGACTAGTAGGGAGCAGTACTTC
CDR3: CASTNSGTSREQYF

V: TRBV5-8
J: TRBJ1-6
D: TRBD1
size: -
DNA: TGTGCCAGCAGCGACGGGACAGGGCATAATTCACCCCTCCACTTT
CDR3: CASSDGTGHNSPLHF

V: TRBV19
J: TRBJ2-5
D: TRBD2
size: -
DNA: TGTGCCAGTAGTATAGCTGCTAGCGGGGAGACCCAGTACTTC
CDR3: CASSIAASGETQYF

V: TRBV29-1
J: TRBJ1-2
D: TRBD1
size: -
DNA: TGCAGCGTTGATCAGGGGGAAGATGGCTACACCTTC
CDR3: CSVDQGEDGYTF

V: TRBV10-3
J: TRBJ1-2
D: TRBD1
size: -
DNA: TGTGCCAGCTCACCATATGACAGGGGGAATGGCTACACCTTC
CDR3: CASSPYDRGNGYTF

V: TRBV25-1
J: TRBJ1-1
D: -
size: -
DNA: TGTGCCAGCAGTGAATATAAGGGAGGCACTGAAGCTTTCTTT
CDR3: CASSEYKGGTEAFF

V: TRBV7-9
J: TRBJ2-7
D: -
size: -
DNA: TGTGCCAGCAGCCCCGCCGGAAGCAACTACGAGCAGTACTTC
CDR3: CASSPAGSNYEQYF

V: TRBV2
J: TRBJ2-7
D: TRBD1
size: -
DNA: TGTGCCAGCAGTGAGACAGGGTTCCCCTACGAGCAGTACTTC
CDR3: CASSETGFPYEQYF

V: TRBV6-5
J: TRBJ2-7
D: -
size: -
DNA: TGTGCCAGCCTCCGGACAGCCTCTTACGAGCAGTACTTC
CDR3: CASLRTASYEQYF

V: TRBV9
J: TRBJ1-2
D: -
size: -
DNA: TGTGCCAGCAGGGTCGGTTTAGCTAACTATGGCTACACCTTC
CDR3: CASRVGLANYGYTF

V: TRBV11-2
J: TRBJ1-2
D: -
size: once
DNA: TGTGCCTGGAGTGTAACAGGCCATTCCTATGGCTACACCTTC
CDR3: CAWSVTGHSYGYTF

V: TRBV10-3
J: TRBJ1-1
D: TRBD1
size: -
DNA: TGTGCCATCAGTGCGACAGGGGGAGTGAACACTGAAGCTTTCTTT
CDR3: CAISATGGVNTEAFF

V: TRBV10-3
J: TRBJ1-1
D: -
size: -
DNA: TGTGCCAGCCACGACCGTATGCCTTTCTTT
CDR3: CASHDRMPFF

V: TRBV24-1
J: TRBJ2-7
D: -
size: few
DNA: TGTGCCACCAGTGATCCTTTGGAATTGGTGCAGTACTTC
CDR3: CATSDPLELVQYF

V: TRBV12-3/TRBV12-4
J: TRBJ2-6
D: TRBD1
size: -
DNA: TGTGCCAGCAGCTCCTCGGACAGGTCCGGGGCCAACGTCCTGACTTTC
CDR3: CASSSSDRSGANVLTF

V: TRBV19
J: TRBJ2-2
D: -
size: -
DNA: TGTGCCAGTAGGATGATTAGCTTGAACACCGGGGAGCTGTTTTTT
CDR3: CASRMISLNTGELFF

V: TRBV4-3
J: TRBJ1-2
D: -
size: few
DNA: TGCGCCAGCAGCCAAGCTCCCAGGGGTGCTAACTATGGCTACACCTTC
CDR3: CASSQAPRGANYGYTF

V: TRBV10-1
J: TRBJ2-7
D: -
size: -
DNA: TGCGCCAGCAGTGAGGGTCAGCCCTCCTACGAGCAGTACTTC
CDR3: CASSEGQPSYEQYF

V: TRBV6-5
J: TRBJ2-5
D: TRBD2
size: -
DNA: TGTGCCAGCAGAGGAGGGACTAGCGGGGGCGGCTCCCAAGAGACCCAGTACTTC
CDR3: CASRGGTSGGGSQETQYF